Below, 12 T cell receptor beta chains from the same sample are listed, as sequenced in a study of shared T cell receptors in the human thymus. This table comes from immunoSEQ multiplex PCR, and its TCRdb copy is limited to in-frame clones, with some not included. This table holds some 640,000 clones, around 87% found once. Another study also made use of these data, one on human thymus T cells.

The sample taken for sequencing was thymocytes. These receptors were obtained from a boy less than two years old with a congenital heart defect.

The chain carries TRBV5-1 and TRBJ2-1, with D possibly matching TRBD1 (5 bases). The germline V gene has CDR1 SGHRS and CDR2 YFSETQ. V was shortened by 0 bases and J by 5 bases, with 6 bases between the two germline ends. The CDR3 is 13 amino acids. CDR3 in amino acids: CASSLVGHNEQFF. The CDR3 nucleotides are TGCGCCAGCAGCTTGGTGGGGCACAATGAGCAGTTCTTC.

The rearrangement uses TRBV30 and TRBJ2-7; 8 positions match TRBD2. This CDR3 spans 17 amino acids. Per the germline V gene, CDR1 is GTSNPN and CDR2 is SVGIG (reference sequence). V lost 0 bases, J lost 1 base, and 11 bases stayed unmatched. Here the CDR3 DNA reads TGTGCCTGGAGTGTATGGCTAGCGGGCACCCTTTCCTACGAGCAGTACTTC. Translated: CAWSVWLAGTLSYEQYF. The full variable domain, its missing parts supplied by reference TRBV30 and TRBJ2-7, is SQTIHQWPATLVQPVGSPLSLECTVEGTSNPNLYWYRQAAGRGLQLLFYSVGIGQISSEVPQNLSASRPQDRQFILSSKKLLLSDSGFYLCAWSVWLAGTLSYEQYFGPGTRLTVT.

This chain links TRBV7-3 with TRBJ2-5, with D possibly matching TRBD2 (5 bases). The ends were cut back, 2 bases at V and 1 base at J, with 17 bases in the middle. The CDR3 is made up of 17 amino acids. The germline V gene has CDR1 SGHTA and CDR2 FQGTGA. CDR3 amino acids: CASSLGYGKTFQETQYF. CDR3 sequence (DNA): TGTGCCAGCAGCTTAGGGTACGGGAAAACCTTCCAAGAGACCCAGTACTTC.

This clone was counted once. The chain couples TRBV27 to TRBJ1-5; TRBD1 matches at 8 bases. V was pared by 8 bases and J by 4 bases, with 4 bases of the junction left unmatched. Germline V gene data show CDR1 as MNHEY and CDR2 as SMNVEV (reference sequence). The length of the CDR3 is 13 residues. The DNA for the CDR3 is TGTGCCAGCGCGGACAGGGAAAATCAGCCCCAGCATTTT. Amino acids: CASADRENQPQHF.

This sequence joins TRBV7-9 and TRBJ1-2, with 7 bases that match TRBD1. Germline lookup yields CDR1 SEHNR and CDR2 FQNEAQ (reference sequence). The trim removed 2 bases at V and 5 bases at J, leaving 2 bases unmatched. CDR3 size: 13 residues. CDR3 protein: CASSLRQGYGYTF. DNA of the CDR3: TGTGCCAGCAGCTTACGACAGGGATATGGCTACACCTTC.

J is TRBJ1-5 and V is TRBV6-1; the D is unclear. Trimming cost V 2 bases and J 4 bases, with 6 bases left between them. CDR1 is MNHNS, CDR2 SASEGT, per germline. The length of the CDR3 is 13 residues. The CDR3 loop is CASSENGNQPQHF. CDR3 in DNA: TGTGCCAGCAGTGAAAACGGGAATCAGCCCCAGCATTTT.

The chain uses TRBV14 and TRBJ2-4; a weak D match, TRBD1 (6 bases). This CDR3 has 15 residues. Per the germline V gene, CDR1 is SGHDN and CDR2 is FVKESK. Trimming removed 4 bases from V and 7 bases from J, with 17 bases in between. As DNA, the CDR3 is TGTGCCAGCAGCCGCGGCAGGGGCGGCATGAACATTCAGTACTTC. Translation: CASSRGRGGMNIQYF.

The chain is built from TRBV4-2 and TRBJ1-1; D may be TRBD1 (6 bases). Trimming took off 3 bases at V and 0 bases at J, with 8 bases between the two ends. CDR3 length equals 14 residues. In germline, CDR1 is LGHNA, CDR2 YNFKEQ. The CDR3 loop is CASSQNRVNTEAFF. The CDR3 nucleotides read TGTGCCAGCAGCCAGAACAGGGTGAACACTGAAGCTTTCTTT.

CDR3 region: CASSPGTGGASSNQPQHF. The DNA of the CDR3 is TGTGCCAGCAGCCCAGGGACAGGGGGTGCGTCTAGCAATCAGCCCCAGCATTTT. V usage is TRBV9 and J usage is TRBJ1-5, with 11 bases matching TRBD1. The V and J ends lost 4 bases and 0 bases, in that order; junction bases with no gene match: 9. The CDR3 length is 18 residues. Germline V CDR1 and CDR2: SGDLS, YYNGEE.

V usage is TRBV5-4 and J usage is TRBJ2-7; maybe TRBD2 (5 bases). V gave up 4 bases and J gave up 6 bases, with 14 bases separating them. Germline V gives CDR1 SGHNT, CDR2 YYREEE (reference sequence). The CDR3 consists of 13 residues. This CDR3 reads CASSPRVGGEQYF. The DNA for the CDR3 is TGTGCCAGCAGCCCGCGGGTAGGTGGCGAGCAGTACTTC.

This clone was seen a single time. The chain joins TRBV10-3 to TRBJ1-1; perhaps TRBD1 as D (6 bases). V gave up 0 bases and J gave up 3 bases, with 20 bases separating them. Germline lookup yields CDR1 ENHRY and CDR2 SYGVKD. The CDR3 spans 18 residues. CDR3 amino acids: CAISESGLWREGDTEAFF. CDR3 DNA: TGTGCCATCAGTGAGTCAGGGCTTTGGAGGGAGGGGGACACTGAAGCTTTCTTT.

The table lists this clone with a few counts. This sequence joins TRBV18 and TRBJ2-3; D gene ambiguous. The CDR3 is made up of 14 amino acids. Germline V lookup: CDR1 KGHSH, CDR2 LQKENI. V lost 2 bases to trimming and J lost 4 bases, with 10 bases between them. CDR3 region: CASSPSDSPDTQYF. The DNA of the CDR3 is TGTGCCAGCTCACCATCAGACTCTCCAGATACGCAGTATTTT.